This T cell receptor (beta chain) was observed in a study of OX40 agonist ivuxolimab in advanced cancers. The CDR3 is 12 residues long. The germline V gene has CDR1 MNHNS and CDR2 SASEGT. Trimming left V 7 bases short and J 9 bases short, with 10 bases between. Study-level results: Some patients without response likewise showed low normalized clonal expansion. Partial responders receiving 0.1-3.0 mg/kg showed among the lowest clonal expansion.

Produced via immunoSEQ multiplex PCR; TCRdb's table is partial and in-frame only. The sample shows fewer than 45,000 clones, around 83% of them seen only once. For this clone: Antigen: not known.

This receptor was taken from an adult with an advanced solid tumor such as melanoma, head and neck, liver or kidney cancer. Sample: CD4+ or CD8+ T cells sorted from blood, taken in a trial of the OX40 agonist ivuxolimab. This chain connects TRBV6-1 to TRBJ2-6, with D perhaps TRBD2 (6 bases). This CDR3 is CASKEGNNVLTF. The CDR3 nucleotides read TGTGCCAGCAAGGAGGGAAACAACGTCCTGACTTTC.